The TCR beta chain under discussion was sequenced for a study of T cell responses to AZD1222 COVID-19 vaccine. The V gene's germline CDR1 is MNHNY and CDR2 SVGAGI (reference sequence). The CDR3 is 15 amino acids. V lost 6 bases to trimming and J lost 3 bases; unmatched junction nucleotides: 5. Libraries were prepared by immunoSEQ multiplex PCR; TCRdb keeps only in-frame clonotypes and omits some of them. The data contain about 120,000 clones, roughly 87% of them singletons. Whole-study results and caveats: The number of AZD1222 recipients seropositive at baseline was only five to seven. Spike regions recognized by vaccine-associated CD4 TCRs spanned the protein, led by 160-218 and 743-854. Spike-specific TCR breadth rose after two AZD1222 doses, and depth rose as well.

Note on this clone: Its antigen is undetermined.

This chain connects TRBV6-6 to TRBJ1-6, with 7 bases matching TRBD1. This receptor was identified in an adult in good health. The sample was peripheral blood, taken on day 0 of AZD1222 vaccination. The CDR3 sequence: CASRTGQNYNSPLHF. Here the CDR3 DNA reads TGTGCCAGCAGGACGGGACAGAACTATAATTCACCCCTCCACTTT.